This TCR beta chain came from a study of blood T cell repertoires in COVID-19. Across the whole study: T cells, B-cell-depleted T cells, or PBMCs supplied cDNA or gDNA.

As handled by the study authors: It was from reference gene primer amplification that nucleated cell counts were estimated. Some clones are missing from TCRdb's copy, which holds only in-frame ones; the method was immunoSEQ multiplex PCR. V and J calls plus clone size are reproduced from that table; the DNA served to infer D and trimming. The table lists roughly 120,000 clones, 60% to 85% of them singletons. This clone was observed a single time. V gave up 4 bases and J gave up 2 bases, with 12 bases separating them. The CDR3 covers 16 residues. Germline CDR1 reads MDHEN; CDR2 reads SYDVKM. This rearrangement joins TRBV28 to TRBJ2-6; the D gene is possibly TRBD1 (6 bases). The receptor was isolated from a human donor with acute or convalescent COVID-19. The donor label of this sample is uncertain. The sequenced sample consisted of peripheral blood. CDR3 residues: CASSSSGAAGANVLTF. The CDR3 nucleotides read TGTGCCAGCAGTTCGTCAGGGGCGGCTGGGGCCAACGTCCTGACTTTC.